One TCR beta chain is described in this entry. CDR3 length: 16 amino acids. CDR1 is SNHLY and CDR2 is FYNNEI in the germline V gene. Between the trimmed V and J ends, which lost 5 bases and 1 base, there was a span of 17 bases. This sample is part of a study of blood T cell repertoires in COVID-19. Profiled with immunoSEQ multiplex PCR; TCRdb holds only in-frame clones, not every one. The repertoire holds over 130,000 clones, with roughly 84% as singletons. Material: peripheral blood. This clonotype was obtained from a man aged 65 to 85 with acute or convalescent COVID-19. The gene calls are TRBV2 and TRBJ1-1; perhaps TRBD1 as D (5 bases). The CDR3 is CASSYGQGSPNTEAFF. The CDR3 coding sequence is TGTGCCAGCAGTTACGGGCAGGGATCGCCGAACACTGAAGCTTTCTTT.